This is a list of T cell receptor beta chains from one sample in a study of blood T cell repertoires in COVID-19. TCRdb's table, derived via immunoSEQ multiplex PCR, lists solely in-frame clones and lacks some. The sample has 250,000 or so clones; approximately 80% are singletons. Sequencing was performed on peripheral blood. All receptors derive from a woman aged 55-70 years with active or convalescent COVID-19. CDR3s include the opening cysteine and the closing phenylalanine or tryptophan. The D gene is left open where the match is weak. Clone sizes are given selectively: once, few, many, or a class where the clone is expanded.

-,TRBV12-5,TRBJ1-3,-,CASGLVGAGNTIYF,TGTGCTAGTGGTTTGGTAGGGGCTGGAAACACCATATATTTT
-,TRBV5-6,TRBJ1-1,-,CASSLPGGTEAFF,TGTGCCAGCAGCCTTCCCGGGGGAACTGAAGCTTTCTTT
once,TRBV10-2,TRBJ1-4,-,CASSHPGGNEKLFF,TGCGCCAGCAGTCACCCGGGAGGGAATGAAAAACTGTTTTTT
-,TRBV3-1/TRBV3-2,TRBJ2-5,-,CASSPLTGPGETQYF,TGTGCCAGCAGCCCATTGACAGGTCCAGGAGAGACCCAGTACTTC
-,TRBV7-2,TRBJ1-5,-,CASSLEGRTSNQPQHF,TGTGCCAGCAGCTTGGAAGGACGGACAAGCAATCAGCCCCAGCATTTT
-,TRBV19,TRBJ2-3,TRBD1,CASSMWDRGTDTQYF,TGTGCCAGTAGTATGTGGGACAGGGGTACAGATACGCAGTATTTT
-,TRBV5-1,TRBJ2-1,-,CASSLASREHEQFF,TGCGCCAGCAGCTTGGCCTCGCGGGAACATGAGCAGTTCTTC
once,TRBV5-1,TRBJ2-7,-,CASSLSGRDDYEQYF,TGCGCCAGCAGCTTGAGTGGACGGGATGACTACGAGCAGTACTTC
-,TRBV15,TRBJ2-5,TRBD2,CATSRAGTSVETQYF,TGTGCCACCAGCAGAGCCGGGACTAGCGTAGAGACCCAGTACTTC
-,TRBV15,TRBJ1-2,-,CATSRGEGTRYTF,TGTGCCACCAGCAGAGGAGAGGGTACTCGCTACACCTTC
-,TRBV6-5,TRBJ2-3,-,CASTTADTQYF,TGTGCCAGCACTACGGCAGATACGCAGTATTTT
-,TRBV11-2,TRBJ1-1,-,CASSPGAGRRNTEAFF,TGTGCCAGCAGCCCAGGCGCGGGTAGGCGGAACACTGAAGCTTTCTTT
-,TRBV6-5,TRBJ1-3,TRBD1,CASTQGGTIYF,TGTGCCAGCACACAGGGGGGCACCATATATTTT
-,TRBV25-1,TRBJ1-2,-,CASGQLYGYTF,TGTGCCAGCGGACAGCTCTATGGCTACACCTTC
-,TRBV6-5,TRBJ1-1,TRBD1,CASRPTDRVFEAFF,TGTGCCAGCAGGCCTACCGACAGGGTTTTTGAAGCTTTCTTT
-,TRBV6-5,TRBJ1-2,TRBD1,CASSRDRVGEYGYTF,TGTGCCAGCAGTCGGGACAGGGTGGGAGAATATGGCTACACCTTC
-,TRBV28,TRBJ2-5,-,CASNKHASADETQYF,TGTGCCAGCAACAAGCATGCTAGCGCGGATGAGACCCAGTACTTC
-,TRBV6-6,TRBJ1-5,-,CASSYSQGSQPQHF,TGTGCCAGCAGTTACTCCCAGGGGAGCCAGCCCCAGCATTTT
few,TRBV9,TRBJ2-2,-,CASSVSRPGTPTGELFF,TGTGCCAGCAGCGTATCCCGCCCAGGGACTCCGACCGGGGAGCTGTTTTTT
-,TRBV5-1,TRBJ1-1,-,CASSLDGRGAGTEAFF,TGCGCCAGCAGCTTGGATGGCAGGGGTGCAGGCACTGAAGCTTTCTTT
-,TRBV3-1/TRBV3-2,TRBJ1-6,TRBD1,CASSLGQGTGSPLHF,TGTGCCAGCAGCCTTGGACAGGGTACGGGGTCACCCCTCCACTTT
-,TRBV27,TRBJ2-7,TRBD2,CASSSTSAVTLEYF,TGTGCCAGCAGTTCGACTAGCGCGGTGACCTTGGAGTACTTC
-,TRBV5-1,TRBJ1-3,-,CASSRGSGSGNTIYF,TGCGCCAGCAGTAGGGGCAGTGGATCTGGAAACACCATATATTTT
-,TRBV19,TRBJ2-1,TRBD2,CASSEAGEWQFF,TGTGCCAGTAGCGAGGCGGGAGAGTGGCAGTTCTTC
-,TRBV11-2,TRBJ1-1,TRBD1,CASSQDRGTEAFF,TGTGCCAGCAGCCAGGACAGGGGCACTGAAGCTTTCTTT
-,TRBV5-6,TRBJ2-7,TRBD1,CASSSTPGTGSYEQYF,TGTGCCAGCAGTTCTACCCCCGGGACAGGCTCCTACGAGCAGTACTTC
-,TRBV2,TRBJ1-1,TRBD1,CASSPDRGGAEAFF,TGTGCCAGCAGCCCTGACAGGGGAGGCGCTGAAGCTTTCTTT
-,TRBV6-4,TRBJ2-7,TRBD2,CASSDSIAGGPYQSYEQYF,TGTGCCAGCAGTGACTCTATAGCGGGAGGGCCATATCAATCCTACGAGCAGTACTTC
-,TRBV7-9,TRBJ1-2,TRBD1,CASSQGAQGGYTF,TGTGCCAGCAGCCAGGGGGCTCAGGGTGGCTACACCTTC
-,TRBV7-2,TRBJ1-5,-,CASSPGYLSNQPQHF,TGTGCCAGCAGCCCAGGCTACCTTAGCAATCAGCCCCAGCATTTT
-,TRBV12-3/TRBV12-4,TRBJ2-5,TRBD1,CASSRQGETQYF,TGTGCCAGCAGCCGACAGGGAGAGACCCAGTACTTC
-,TRBV4-1,TRBJ2-2,-,CASSHWRGNTGELFF,TGCGCCAGCAGCCATTGGCGGGGGAACACCGGGGAGCTGTTTTTT
-,TRBV19,TRBJ2-1,-,CASNPSTRRYNEQFF,TGTGCCAGTAACCCCTCGACGCGGAGGTACAATGAGCAGTTCTTC
-,TRBV7-9,TRBJ1-4,-,CASSGGEKLFF,TGTGCCAGCAGCGGCGGGGAAAAACTGTTTTTT
-,TRBV3-1/TRBV3-2,TRBJ2-3,TRBD2,CASSQGRTSRSTDTQYF,TGTGCCAGCAGCCAAGGGAGGACTAGCCGTAGCACAGATACGCAGTATTTT
-,TRBV6-5,TRBJ2-1,-,CASAATESSYNEQFF,TGTGCCAGCGCGGCGACCGAGTCCTCCTACAATGAGCAGTTCTTC
-,TRBV7-6,TRBJ2-6,TRBD1,CASSLGTGNTGANVLTF,TGTGCCAGCAGCTTAGGGACAGGGAATACTGGGGCCAACGTCCTGACTTTC
-,TRBV6-6,TRBJ1-4,TRBD1,CASSYSSAGGEKLFF,TGTGCCAGCAGTTACTCATCCGCAGGGGGTGAAAAACTGTTTTTT